Below are 18 T cell receptor beta chains sequenced from a single sample in a study of cytomegalovirus exposure and HLA in healthy donors. PCR employed 60 Vbeta and 13 Jbeta primers. Sequencing was performed with immunoSEQ multiplex PCR; in TCRdb, only in-frame clones are kept and a portion is missing. The sample contains about 92,000 clones, more than 60% of which appear only once. Sequencing was done on a sample of PBMCs. The source of these receptors is a man over 45 in good health and CMV-seropositive.

This sequence joins TRBV10-3 and TRBJ2-1; D gene ambiguous. The germline V gene encodes CDR1 ENHRY and CDR2 SYGVKD. The CDR3 loop spans 12 amino acids. Trimming took off 10 bases at V and 4 bases at J, with 11 bases between the two ends. CDR3: CASSGAYNEQFF. The CDR3 nucleotides read TGTGCCAGTTCGGGTGCGTACAATGAGCAGTTCTTC.

J is TRBJ2-2 and V is TRBV28, with a weak D call TRBD2 (7 bases). Trimming left V 8 bases short and J 8 bases short, with 12 bases between. Per germline, CDR1 MDHEN and CDR2 SYDVKM. The CDR3 contains 12 residues. The chain's CDR3 is CASGGARGELFF. Here the CDR3 DNA reads TGTGCCAGCGGGGGGGCCAGGGGGGAGCTGTTTTTT.

This chain links TRBV5-1 with TRBJ2-3, with a possible D match to TRBD2 (6 bases). CDR1 is SGHRS and CDR2 is YFSETQ in the germline V gene. The CDR3 spans 16 residues. Trimming took off 4 bases at V and 0 bases at J, with 15 bases between the two ends. The CDR3: CASSPTRAGSTDTQYF. The CDR3 DNA sequence: TGCGCCAGCAGCCCCACTAGGGCGGGGAGCACAGATACGCAGTATTTT.

CDR3 in DNA: TGTGCCAGCAGCTTGCAACAGGGGCCCACTGAAGCTTTCTTT. Protein: CASSLQQGPTEAFF. This chain connects TRBV11-2 to TRBJ1-1; 7 nucleotides align to TRBD1. CDR1 is SGHAT, CDR2 FQNNGV, per germline. This CDR3 comprises 14 residues. Trimming at V came to 3 bases and at J to 4 bases, leaving 5 bases not matched to a gene.

This clone was recorded once. The rearrangement uses TRBV19 and TRBJ2-7; 7 positions match TRBD2. The CDR3 is 14 amino acids. After removal of 7 bases from V and 6 bases from J, the junction contained 12 bases not matched to a gene. Looked up from germline, CDR1 is LNHDA and CDR2 is SQIVND (reference sequence). CDR3: CASTTAGRTSEQYF. CDR3 DNA: TGTGCCAGTACCACAGCGGGAAGAACATCCGAGCAGTACTTC.

The chain employs TRBV11-1 and TRBJ2-3, with 13 bases that match TRBD2. CDR1 and CDR2 (germline): SGHAT, FQDESV (reference sequence). V lost 7 bases and J lost 2; bases outside the gene matches: 9. The CDR3 runs 17 residues. This CDR3 reads CASNLGTSGDLTDTQYF. CDR3 DNA: TGTGCCAGCAACCTTGGGACTAGCGGGGATCTCACAGATACGCAGTATTTT.

This sequence joins TRBV6-4 and TRBJ2-1, with 10 bases fitting TRBD2. Germline CDR1 MRHNA, CDR2 SNTAGT. V shed 5 bases, J shed 10 bases, and the junction held 8 bases outside the gene matches. CDR3 size: 14 residues. DNA for the CDR3: TGTGCCAGCAGTACGACCGGACTAGCGGCCGAGCAGTTCTTC. Translated: CASSTTGLAAEQFF.

This clone has a handful of counts. The gene calls are TRBV4-2 and TRBJ1-1; 8 bases are shared with TRBD1. Per germline, CDR1 LGHNA and CDR2 YNFKEQ. The CDR3 loop spans 14 amino acids. Germline trimming cut 3 bases from V and 5 bases from J; bases unmatched to any gene: 5. The CDR3 DNA follows: TGTGCCAGCAGCCAGGGACAGGAAGGAACTGAAGCTTTCTTT. Its translation is CASSQGQEGTEAFF.

The rearrangement uses TRBV5-5 and TRBJ2-7, with D possibly being TRBD2 (5 bases). With 2 bases removed from V and 6 bases from J, the gap between germline ends came to 15 bases. The germline CDR1 and CDR2 sequences are SGHKS and YYEKEE (reference sequence). The CDR3 is 14 amino acids. The chain's CDR3 is CASSLLNEGSEQYF. The CDR3 DNA reads TGTGCCAGCAGCTTATTAAATGAAGGGAGCGAGCAGTACTTC.

The J gene is TRBJ1-1, the V gene TRBV5-1; 8 bases are shared with TRBD1. The CDR3 covers 14 residues. Germline CDR1 is SGHRS and CDR2 is YFSETQ. V shed 4 bases, J shed 0 bases, and the junction held 2 bases outside the gene matches. This CDR3 reads CASSPGQVNTEAFF. CDR3 DNA sequence: TGCGCCAGCAGCCCGGGACAGGTGAACACTGAAGCTTTCTTT.

The chain carries TRBV2 and TRBJ2-7, with 9 bases identical to TRBD1. Germline CDR1 is SNHLY and CDR2 is FYNNEI. Trimming cost V 6 bases and J 7 bases; bases outside gene matches: 13. There are 15 residues in the CDR3. The CDR3 DNA follows: TGTGCCAGCAGGCTCCGGGACAGGGATTTCGGGGAGCAGTACTTC. Its translation is CASRLRDRDFGEQYF. The full variable domain, with the rest looked up from reference TRBV2 and TRBJ2-7, is EPEVTQTPSHQVTQMGQEVILRCVPISNHLYFYWYRQILGQKVEFLVSFYNNEISEKSEIFDDQFSVERPDGSNFTLKIRSTKLEDSAMYFCASRLRDRDFGEQYFGPGTRLTVT.

The chain couples TRBV6-5 to TRBJ2-5; 12 bases are a match to TRBD1. With 6 bases clipped from V and 5 bases from J, the junction kept 7 bases outside the gene matches. There are 15 residues in the CDR3. Germline CDR1 reads MNHEY; CDR2 reads SVGAGI. The chain's CDR3 is CASRGGQGARETQYF. For the CDR3, the DNA is TGTGCCAGCAGGGGGGGACAGGGGGCGCGGGAGACCCAGTACTTC.

The genes are TRBV5-1 and TRBJ2-1, with 7 nucleotides matching TRBD2. This CDR3 has 15 amino acids. Germline V CDR1 and CDR2: SGHRS, YFSETQ. The J segment lost 4 bases and the V segment lost 1 base, leaving 5 bases of the junction unmatched. The CDR3 protein is CASSLFPGGYNEQFF. CDR3 sequence (DNA): TGCGCCAGCAGCTTGTTCCCCGGGGGGTACAATGAGCAGTTCTTC.

This chain uses TRBV5-1 with TRBJ2-1, with 7 bases identical to TRBD1. Germline V gene data show CDR1 as SGHRS and CDR2 as YFSETQ. The CDR3 has 15 amino acids. Losses at the gene ends were 4 bases for V and 4 bases for J; bases not matched to a gene: 8. The CDR3 coding sequence is TGCGCCAGCAGCGTGGGCTGGGACAGTTACAATGAGCAGTTCTTC. This encodes CASSVGWDSYNEQFF.

This clone appeared a single time. The rearrangement uses TRBV14 and TRBJ2-5; D uncertain. V lost 0 bases to trimming and J lost 14 bases, with 13 bases between them. CDR1 is SGHDN, CDR2 FVKESK, per germline. CDR3 length equals 12 residues. The CDR3 DNA follows: TGTGCCAGCAGCCAAGATTACGGGTTTCCCTACTTC. Its translation: CASSQDYGFPYF.

V is TRBV28 and J is TRBJ1-1; 7 positions agree with TRBD1. Germline loops: CDR1 MDHEN, CDR2 SYDVKM. V shed 5 bases, J shed 5 bases, and the junction held 8 bases outside the gene matches. The CDR3 extends over 14 amino acids. The CDR3 here is CASSGGQAETEAFF. In DNA, the CDR3 is TGTGCCAGCAGTGGTGGACAGGCGGAGACTGAAGCTTTCTTT.

This CDR3 is CAWSRDSRPNEKLFF. In DNA, the CDR3 is TGTGCCTGGAGTAGGGACAGTCGGCCTAATGAAAAACTGTTTTTT. The chain couples TRBV30 to TRBJ1-4; TRBD1 matches 7 bases. V lost 2 bases to trimming and J lost 3 bases; unmatched junction nucleotides: 6. The CDR3 is 15 residues long. CDR1 is GTSNPN, CDR2 SVGIG, per germline (reference sequence).

The sample holds a few counts of this clone. The chain is built from TRBV2 and TRBJ2-2, with 9 bases matching TRBD2. CDR1 and CDR2 from the germline V gene are SNHLY and FYNNEI. V was clipped by 7 bases and J by 4 bases; unmatched bases: 7. This CDR3 is 15 amino acids long. CDR3 sequence (DNA): TGTGCCAGCATCGGGACTAGCAGAGGCACCGGGGAGCTGTTTTTT. This gives the protein CASIGTSRGTGELFF.